What follows are 29 T cell receptor beta chains derived from one specimen sequenced in a study of T-cell memory formation after mild COVID-19. TCRdb analysed the 5' RACE reads with MiXCR anew, one entry per CDR3 protein. The profile shows some 270,000 distinct CDR3 sequences, 15% of them singletons. The sequenced sample was PBMCs or a T cell subset sorted from them (not recorded which). The receptors here all came from an adult woman who had mild COVID-19 (a few samples of this study predate the infection). Cell type and time point are not known.

This clonotype was detected a few times. The CDR3 sequence: CATSRARAGQDTQYF. DNA for the CDR3: TGTGCCACCAGCAGAGCTCGGGCGGGCCAGGATACGCAGTATTTT. The V gene is TRBV15, the J gene TRBJ2-3, with TRBD2 as a possible D gene (5 bases). Trimming left V 1 base short and J 6 bases short, with 14 bases between. The germline V gene has CDR1 LNHNV and CDR2 YYDKDF (reference sequence). The CDR3 covers 15 residues.

This clonotype was seen a handful of times. Here the CDR3 DNA reads TGTGCCAGCAGCAAGAGCGGGATCGGTTCCTACGAGCAGTACTTC. This encodes CASSKSGIGSYEQYF. V is TRBV5-4 and J is TRBJ2-7, with 7 positions matching TRBD2. The CDR3 is made up of 15 amino acids. With V trimmed by 4 bases and J by 1 base, 8 bases remained unmatched. Germline V lookup: CDR1 SGHNT, CDR2 YYREEE (reference sequence).

V gene TRBV2 combines with J gene TRBJ2-7; 10 positions match TRBD1. The J segment lost 3 bases and the V segment lost 4 bases, leaving 3 bases of the junction unmatched. Germline loops: CDR1 SNHLY, CDR2 FYNNEI. The CDR3 consists of 14 residues. CDR3 bases: TGTGCCAGCAGTGGACAGGGGGCGGTCTACGAGCAGTACTTC. It yields the protein CASSGQGAVYEQYF.

The rearrangement joins TRBV7-6 to TRBJ2-3; 10 nucleotides match TRBD2. Germline CDR1 SGHVS, CDR2 FNYEAQ. The J segment lost 0 bases and the V segment lost 3 bases, leaving 18 bases of the junction unmatched. This CDR3 spans 21 amino acids. CDR3 sequence (DNA): TGTGCCAGCAGCTTTTACCCCGAACCTAGCGGGGGTAGACCTAGCACAGATACGCAGTATTTT. Its translation is CASSFYPEPSGGRPSTDTQYF.

This clonotype was recorded a few times. The CDR3 nucleotides read TGTGCCAGCAGTCCCCGGGGAGTCAATCAGCCCCAGCATTTT. Protein: CASSPRGVNQPQHF. This rearrangement joins TRBV12-3 or TRBV12-4 to TRBJ1-5; D gene ambiguous. This CDR3 comprises 14 residues. Trimming removed 5 bases from V and 3 bases from J, with 11 bases in between.

This chain uses TRBV12-3 or TRBV12-4 with TRBJ2-2, with 10 bases aligning to TRBD2. V dropped 3 bases and J dropped 6; count of bases not matched to a gene: 10. The CDR3 runs to 17 residues. This CDR3 reads CASSFVLLAGVPGELFF. The CDR3 DNA follows: TGTGCCAGCAGTTTCGTCCTGCTAGCGGGAGTTCCCGGGGAGCTGTTTTTT.

The chain joins TRBV30 to TRBJ2-6; D is unresolved. The V end lost 2 bases, the J end lost 0 bases, and 5 bases lay between the germline ends. The germline gives CDR1 GTSNPN, CDR2 SVGIG (reference sequence). The CDR3 runs 14 residues. This CDR3 is CAWSRFSGANVLTF. Here the CDR3 DNA reads TGTGCCTGGAGTAGGTTCTCTGGGGCCAACGTCCTGACTTTC.

This clonotype was seen a handful of times. The gene calls are TRBV5-1 and TRBJ1-2, with D perhaps TRBD1 (6 bases). The CDR3 extends over 12 amino acids. Germline CDR1 is SGHRS and CDR2 is YFSETQ. Between the trimmed V and J ends, which lost 4 bases and 4 bases, there was a span of 8 bases. The CDR3 reads CASSQGTYGYTF. CDR3 coding DNA: TGCGCCAGCAGCCAGGGGACCTATGGCTACACCTTC.

This clonotype was detected a few times. V gene TRBV20-1 combines with J gene TRBJ1-5; 7 bases map to TRBD1. The CDR3 runs to 15 residues. Germline V gene sequence: CDR1 DFQATT, CDR2 SNEGSKA (reference sequence). J was trimmed by 7 bases and V by 0 bases; bases with no gene match: 9. CDR3 amino acids: CSARDPNRGWQPQHF. The CDR3 region has the DNA TGCAGTGCTAGAGACCCCAACAGGGGTTGGCAGCCCCAGCATTTT.

V is TRBV24-1 and J is TRBJ2-7; D ambiguous. Trimming stripped 3 bases from V and 1 base from J, with 12 bases between. This CDR3 region has 15 residues. Germline V CDR1 and CDR2: KGHDR, SFDVKD. In DNA form, the CDR3 reads TGTGCCACCAGTGATCCGACTCGTCCATCCTACGAGCAGTACTTC. Protein sequence: CATSDPTRPSYEQYF.

The genes are TRBV12-3 or TRBV12-4 and TRBJ2-1; D is ambiguous. V was pared by 3 bases and J by 8 bases, with 17 bases between. The CDR3 spans 15 residues. This CDR3 is CASSFGARNTHEQFF. CDR3 in DNA: TGTGCCAGCAGTTTCGGTGCCAGGAATACCCATGAGCAGTTCTTC.

The rearrangement links TRBV4-3 to TRBJ2-3; D remains ambiguous. The V end lost 0 bases, the J end lost 4 bases, and 8 bases lay between the germline ends. The CDR3 runs to 14 residues. CDR1 is LGHNA, CDR2 YSLEER, per germline. The CDR3 region is CASSQEGFADTQYF. The CDR3 bases are TGCGCCAGCAGCCAAGAGGGGTTTGCAGATACGCAGTATTTT.

This clonotype was picked up a small number of times. The V call is TRBV18, the J call TRBJ2-1, with D unresolved. The V and J ends lost 7 bases and 7 bases respectively, with 8 bases between them. The CDR3 runs 11 residues. Germline assignment: CDR1 KGHSH and CDR2 LQKENI. Here the CDR3 reads CASFWDNEQFF. The CDR3 DNA sequence: TGTGCCAGCTTCTGGGATAATGAGCAGTTCTTC.

V and J are TRBV30 and TRBJ1-3; 7 nucleotides line up with TRBD1. Germline assignment: CDR1 GTSNPN and CDR2 SVGIG (reference sequence). The CDR3 runs 15 residues. Losses at the gene ends were 1 base for V and 2 bases for J; bases not matched to a gene: 5. The CDR3 loop is CAWSGRQGAGNTIYF. CDR3 nucleotides: TGTGCCTGGAGTGGTAGACAGGGCGCTGGAAACACCATATATTTT.

This chain uses TRBV27 with TRBJ1-1; 7 positions match TRBD1. The V segment lost 6 bases and the J segment 5 bases; nucleotides outside the gene matches: 9. The germline V gene encodes CDR1 MNHEY and CDR2 SMNVEV (reference sequence). CDR3 length: 14 residues. The CDR3 DNA is TGTGCCAGCAGATTACAGGGGCTGGGGACTGAAGCTTTCTTT. It translates to CASRLQGLGTEAFF.

The sample holds a few counts of this clonotype. The germline gene is not matched at one end of the junction; a read error may be the cause. The V gene is TRBV25-1, the J gene TRBJ2-5; D may be TRBD1 or TRBD2 (5 bases each). This CDR3 has 17 residues. From germline, CDR1 is MGHDK and CDR2 SYGVNS. The CDR3 spells CASCETSRGGPQETQYF. The DNA for the CDR3 is TGTGCCAGCTGTGAAACCTCTCGGGGCGGGCCCCAAGAGACCCAGTACTTC. The whole variable domain, remainder taken from reference TRBV25-1 and TRBJ2-5, is EADIYQTPRYLVIGTGKKITLECSQTMGHDKMYWYQQDPGMELHLIHYSYGVNSTEKGDLSSESTVSRIRTEHFPLTLESARPSHTSQYLCASCETSRGGPQETQYFGPGTRLLVL.

This clonotype was counted between two and nine times. Here the CDR3 DNA reads TGCGCCAGCACCAGCGGCTACAATGAGCAGTTCTTC. Translated, it gives CASTSGYNEQFF. V and J are TRBV5-1 and TRBJ2-1, with a tentative D call TRBD2 (5 bases). In germline, CDR1 is SGHRS, CDR2 YFSETQ. Trimming took off 6 bases at V and 3 bases at J, with 7 bases between the two ends. The CDR3 runs 12 residues.

V usage is TRBV7-2 and J usage is TRBJ2-7; TRBD2 matches at 8 bases. V was pared by 5 bases and J by 7 bases, with 13 bases of the junction left unmatched. The CDR3 covers 15 residues. Germline V gene lookup returns CDR1 SGHTA and CDR2 FQGNSA. The CDR3 bases are TGTGCCAGCAGCCCGACTAGCGAGGGGTATCGGGAGCAGTACTTC. Translating gives CASSPTSEGYREQYF. The full variable domain, with the rest looked up from reference TRBV7-2 and TRBJ2-7, is GAGVSQSPSNKVTEKGKDVELRCDPISGHTALYWYRQSLGQGLEFLIYFQGNSAPDKSGLPSDRFSAERTGGSVSTLTIQRTQQEDSAVYLCASSPTSEGYREQYFGPGTRLTVT.

The gene calls are TRBV6-2 or TRBV6-3 and TRBJ2-7; the D gene could be TRBD1 or TRBD2 (5 bases each). The V end was cut by 5 bases, the J end by 1 base, with 15 bases between. The CDR3 runs to 15 residues. Germline assignment: CDR1 MNHEY and CDR2 SVGEGT. CDR3 DNA: TGTGCCAGCAGTAACATCCGGGGCCCATCCTACGAGCAGTACTTC. It is translated as CASSNIRGPSYEQYF.

The CDR3 loop reads CSGARGLNEKLFF. CDR3 nucleotide sequence: TGCAGCGGTGCCCGGGGCCTAAATGAAAAACTGTTTTTT. The rearrangement links TRBV29-1 to TRBJ1-4, with a possible D match to TRBD1 (5 bases). V was trimmed by 7 bases and J by 5 bases, leaving 14 bases between them. This CDR3 is 13 amino acids long. Germline V lookup: CDR1 SQVTM, CDR2 ANQGSEA. Complete variable domain (other parts from reference TRBV29-1 and TRBJ1-4): SAVISQKPSRDICQRGTSLTIQCQVDSQVTMMFWYRQQPGQSLTLIATANQGSEATYESGFVIDKFPISRPNLTFSTLTVSNMSPEDSSIYLCSGARGLNEKLFFGSGTQLSVL.

This clonotype was recorded a few times. This chain links TRBV6-1 with TRBJ2-7; 8 bases match TRBD1. After removal of 0 bases from V and 3 bases from J, the junction contained 7 bases not matched to a gene. Per the germline V gene, CDR1 is MNHNS and CDR2 is SASEGT. The CDR3 extends over 16 amino acids. In DNA form, the CDR3 reads TGTGCCAGCAGTGAAGCGCTTTGGACAGGGAGCTACGAGCAGTACTTC. Translated, it gives CASSEALWTGSYEQYF.

CDR3: CASSLGVAGGPKTQYF. CDR3 coding DNA: TGTGCCAGCAGCTTAGGGGTAGCGGGAGGGCCAAAGACCCAGTACTTC. The chain is built from TRBV7-2 and TRBJ2-5; 11 bases are a match to TRBD2. The trim removed 1 base at V and 6 bases at J, leaving 7 bases unmatched. Looked up from germline, CDR1 is SGHTA and CDR2 is FQGNSA. The CDR3 sequence is 16 residues long.

This clonotype was detected a few times. The chain links TRBV20-1 to TRBJ1-2; D perhaps matches TRBD1 (5 bases). This CDR3 region has 12 residues. Trimming shortened V by 2 bases and J by 5 bases, and 9 bases separated the two germline ends. Germline V lookup: CDR1 DFQATT, CDR2 SNEGSKA (reference sequence). CDR3 protein: CSARQGGYGYTF. Written as DNA, the CDR3 is TGCAGTGCTAGACAGGGAGGGTATGGCTACACCTTC.

This clonotype showed up just a few times. This chain links TRBV19 with TRBJ1-1, with D possibly matching TRBD1 (6 bases). With 2 bases removed from V and 2 bases from J, the gap between germline ends came to 15 bases. Germline CDR1 is LNHDA and CDR2 is SQIVND (reference sequence). CDR3 length: 16 residues. The CDR3 DNA is TGTGCCAGTAGTATACTATTCAGGGGCATCAACACTGAAGCTTTCTTT. This translates into CASSILFRGINTEAFF.

This clonotype was seen only a few times. J is TRBJ1-2 and V is TRBV6-1; D is uncertain. The V gene's germline CDR1 is MNHNS and CDR2 SASEGT. V was clipped by 7 bases and J by 0 bases, with 9 bases between them. The CDR3 is made up of 13 amino acids. The CDR3 protein is CASMYRPNYGYTF. The CDR3 DNA is TGTGCCAGCATGTATCGGCCTAACTATGGCTACACCTTC.

The rearrangement links TRBV3-1 to TRBJ1-1, with D unclear. From germline, CDR1 is LGHDT and CDR2 YNNKEL (reference sequence). V was clipped by 7 bases and J by 4 bases, with 13 bases between them. CDR3 length: 13 residues. This CDR3 is CASTLLLGTEAFF. In DNA form, the CDR3 reads TGTGCCAGCACCCTGCTATTGGGCACTGAAGCTTTCTTT.

The V gene is TRBV5-1, the J gene TRBJ2-3; the match to TRBD2 covers 7 bases. Germline trimming cut 3 bases from V and 2 bases from J; bases unmatched to any gene: 6. CDR3 size: 15 residues. Germline CDR1 is SGHRS and CDR2 is YFSETQ. CDR3 in amino acids: CASSYQRGDTDTQYF. The DNA of the CDR3 is TGCGCCAGCAGCTACCAGCGGGGCGACACAGATACGCAGTATTTT.

V and J are TRBV6-1 and TRBJ2-1; D ambiguous. This CDR3 is built from 16 residues. The V gene's germline CDR1 is MNHNS and CDR2 SASEGT. Trimming shortened V by 4 bases and J by 0 bases, and 13 bases separated the two germline ends. CDR3 region: CASSAIELSSYNEQFF. The DNA of the CDR3 is TGTGCCAGCAGTGCCATAGAATTGAGCTCCTACAATGAGCAGTTCTTC.

V is TRBV4-2 and J is TRBJ1-2; weak D call: TRBD1 (5 bases). Germline loops: CDR1 LGHNA, CDR2 YNFKEQ. The CDR3 spans 14 residues. V was trimmed by 2 bases and J by 1 base, leaving 8 bases between them. The CDR3 sequence is CASSQTDNNYGYTF. CDR3 DNA: TGTGCCAGCAGCCAAACGGACAATAACTATGGCTACACCTTC.